Included here is one T cell receptor beta chain sequence, with context. The antigen is unknown. Clones were sequenced by immunoSEQ multiplex PCR, and TCRdb holds only the in-frame ones, with some missing. The sample contains around 120,000 clones, 90% of which appear only once. The CDR3 runs to 12 residues. The ends were cut back, 3 bases at V and 4 bases at J, with 6 bases in the middle. The germline V gene encodes CDR1 MDHEN and CDR2 SYDVKM. The data are from a study of T cell clones after liver transplantation. About the research overall: Graft-donor-reactive sequences were compared with third-party-reactive TCRbeta sequences from pre-transplant mixed lymphocyte reactions. Until 12-24 months post-transplant, subjects got standard immunosuppression and no induction.

General study results and limits: Circulating graft-donor-reactive CD4 TCRbeta sequences fell significantly post-transplant in most of the 8 subjects.

The receptor was derived from a human patient who received a liver transplant. Some T cells may possibly be graft donor cells. The material sequenced was CD4+ T cells from blood, taken 12 months after liver transplant. V usage is TRBV28 and J usage is TRBJ1-1, with D possibly matching TRBD1 (5 bases). The CDR3 spells CASSFQGTEAFF. In DNA form, the CDR3 reads TGTGCCAGCAGTTTTCAGGGCACTGAAGCTTTCTTT.